Shown below are 9 T cell receptor beta chains from a single sample sequenced in a study of T cell responses to AZD1222 COVID-19 vaccine. Clones were read by immunoSEQ multiplex PCR, and TCRdb kept only the in-frame ones, dropping some. This sample carries over 130,000 clones, roughly nine tenths of them seen once, and the ten largest clones take approximately 1.6%. This specimen consisted of peripheral blood, obtained 28 days after the second AZD1222 dose. The receptors shown here come from an adult who received the AZD1222 COVID-19 vaccine.

This rearrangement joins TRBV28 to TRBJ2-6, with 8 bases matching TRBD1. The germline V gene encodes CDR1 MDHEN and CDR2 SYDVKM. The CDR3 consists of 15 residues. V gave up 8 bases and J gave up 0 bases; unmatched junction bases: 3. This CDR3 reads CASRQGSSGANVLTF. The CDR3 DNA reads TGTGCCAGCCGACAGGGGAGCTCTGGGGCCAACGTCCTGACTTTC.

This clone was observed a single time. The chain is built from TRBV15 and TRBJ2-2; 7 nucleotides align to TRBD1. CDR1 and CDR2 from the germline V gene are LNHNV and YYDKDF (reference sequence). With 1 base clipped from V and 2 bases from J, the junction kept 4 bases outside the gene matches. The CDR3 runs to 16 residues. The CDR3 sequence is CATSRGDRVNTGELFF. CDR3 bases: TGTGCCACCAGCAGAGGAGACAGGGTCAACACCGGGGAGCTGTTTTTT.

This chain joins TRBV9 and TRBJ2-1; TRBD1 matches 7 bases. Looked up from germline, CDR1 is SGDLS and CDR2 is YYNGEE. The CDR3 is made up of 15 amino acids. Trimming took 3 bases from V and 5 from J; bases not matched to a gene: 8. For the CDR3, the DNA is TGTGCCAGCAGCGCAACCGGGACAGCTCACAATGAGCAGTTCTTC. It encodes CASSATGTAHNEQFF.

V gene TRBV19 combines with J gene TRBJ1-3, with 8 bases fitting TRBD1. CDR3 size: 17 residues. Germline V lookup: CDR1 LNHDA, CDR2 SQIVND (reference sequence). With V trimmed by 4 bases and J by 0 bases, 8 bases remained unmatched. This chain's CDR3 is CASSTGTGLFSGNTIYF. The CDR3 coding sequence is TGTGCCAGTAGTACCGGGACAGGACTGTTCTCTGGAAACACCATATATTTT.

The V and J genes are TRBV6-2 or TRBV6-3 and TRBJ1-5, with D tentatively TRBD1 (6 bases). With 6 bases removed from V and 6 bases from J, the gap between germline ends came to 18 bases. The CDR3 consists of 15 residues. The germline CDR1 and CDR2 sequences are MNHEY and SVGEGT. CDR3 residues: CASSPPTGSRQPQHF. Written as DNA, the CDR3 is TGTGCCAGCAGCCCTCCGACAGGTAGTCGTCAGCCCCAGCATTTT.

This clone was detected once. The rearrangement uses TRBV9 and TRBJ1-2; 8 bases agree with TRBD1. This CDR3 has 15 amino acids. V lost 3 bases, J lost 4 bases, and 8 bases stayed unmatched. CDR1 and CDR2 from the germline V gene are SGDLS and YYNGEE. The CDR3 coding sequence is TGTGCCAGCAGCGCCCGGACAGGGCTTGGCTATGGCTACACCTTC. Its translation is CASSARTGLGYGYTF.

The V and J genes are TRBV5-6 and TRBJ1-2, with D perhaps matching TRBD1 (5 bases). Germline values: CDR1 SGHDT, CDR2 YYEEEE. CDR3 length: 12 residues. Trimming removed 3 bases from V and 5 bases from J, with 8 bases in between. The CDR3 loop reads CASSSGLYGYTF. Written as DNA, the CDR3 is TGTGCCAGCAGCTCGGGACTTTATGGCTACACCTTC. Variable domain in full (rest from reference TRBV5-6 and TRBJ1-2): DAGVTQSPTHLIKTRGQQVTLRCSPKSGHDTVSWYQQALGQGPQFIFQYYEEEERQRGNFPDRFSGHQFPNYSSELNVNALLLGDSALYLCASSSGLYGYTFGSGTRLTVV.

This clone appeared once. This chain connects TRBV5-1 to TRBJ2-2; the match to TRBD1 covers 9 bases. Unmatched junction bases numbered 10, after V lost 4 bases and J lost 6 bases. The CDR3 extends over 16 amino acids. Germline V lookup: CDR1 SGHRS, CDR2 YFSETQ. The chain's CDR3 is CASSKQGAEKAGELFF. The CDR3 region has the DNA TGCGCCAGCAGCAAACAGGGGGCGGAAAAGGCCGGGGAGCTGTTTTTT.

This chain uses TRBV7-3 with TRBJ2-2; D not certain. CDR3 length equals 14 residues. CDR1 is SGHTA and CDR2 is FQGTGA in the germline V gene. The V gene lost 5 bases and the J gene lost 1 base, with 8 bases spanning the gap. The CDR3 DNA sequence: TGTGCCAGCAGCCCTAACAGGAACACCGGGGAGCTGTTTTTT. It encodes CASSPNRNTGELFF.